The clone carrying this TCR beta chain was recorded at least ten times. This entry is derived from a study of early T cells in non-severe SARS-CoV-2 infection. A single record per CDR3 protein comes from TCRdb applying MiXCR to the 5' RACE reads. The sample has 100,000 or so distinct CDR3 sequences, roughly 13% seen once; the top ten hold 6% to 7.5%. V was trimmed by 4 bases and J by 6 bases, leaving 22 bases between them. The CDR3 contains 16 residues. Germline V gene sequence: CDR1 GTSNPN, CDR2 SVGIG (reference sequence). Sequencing was carried out using whole blood. This sequence was found in an adult who was a healthcare worker with PCR-confirmed SARS-CoV-2 infection or an uninfected control (not recorded which). The chain couples TRBV30 to TRBJ2-4; TRBD1 or TRBD2 may be the D gene (6 bases each). The CDR3 region has the DNA TGTGCCTGGATTCGGGGGCCCACAAAGACCGCAAACATTCAGTACTTC. It is translated as CAWIRGPTKTANIQYF.